Below, 23 T cell receptor beta chains from the same sample are listed, as sequenced in a study of early T cells in non-severe SARS-CoV-2 infection. TCRdb ran MiXCR on the 5' RACE reads and lists one entry per CDR3 protein. This table has tens of thousands of distinct CDR3 sequences, roughly 6.2% appearing once. Sequencing used whole blood. These receptors all come from an adult who was a healthcare worker with PCR-confirmed SARS-CoV-2 infection or an uninfected control (not recorded which).

This clonotype has a count of ten or more. V is TRBV12-3 or TRBV12-4 and J is TRBJ2-1; 7 bases map to TRBD2. V shed 5 bases and J 8 bases; nucleotides not matched to a gene: 15. The CDR3 is made up of 16 amino acids. This CDR3 is CASSPFLRGGGDEQFF. CDR3 coding DNA: TGTGCCAGCAGTCCCTTTTTACGCGGGGGAGGCGATGAGCAGTTCTTC.

This chain links TRBV4-3 with TRBJ2-3; D uncertain. CDR1 LGHNA and CDR2 YSLEER come from the germline V gene. This CDR3 is built from 14 residues. Trimming took off 4 bases at V and 2 bases at J, with 10 bases between the two ends. As DNA, the CDR3 is TGCGCCAGCAGCCCCGACCCCAACACAGATACGCAGTATTTT. It yields the protein CASSPDPNTDTQYF.

This clonotype was seen once. V and J are TRBV7-9 and TRBJ2-3; the match to TRBD1 covers 7 bases. CDR3 length equals 15 residues. Germline values: CDR1 SEHNR, CDR2 FQNEAQ (reference sequence). J was trimmed by 5 bases and V by 6 bases; bases with no gene match: 11. The CDR3 spells CASRPLVPGGDTQYF. The CDR3 DNA follows: TGTGCCAGCAGGCCCCTTGTCCCAGGGGGAGATACGCAGTATTTT.

This clonotype came up many times. This chain joins TRBV12-3 or TRBV12-4 and TRBJ2-3, with TRBD1 identical over 7 bases. CDR3 size: 16 residues. After removal of 1 base from V and 5 bases from J, the junction contained 9 bases not matched to a gene. The CDR3 sequence is CASSLGWTGEGDTQYF. The CDR3 DNA reads TGTGCCAGCAGTTTAGGTTGGACAGGTGAAGGAGATACGCAGTATTTT.

There are a few counts of this clonotype. The chain recombines TRBV6-2 or TRBV6-3 with TRBJ2-3, with TRBD2 identical over 11 bases. Germline lookup yields CDR1 MNHEY and CDR2 SVGEGT. The CDR3 covers 17 residues. Trimming removed 6 bases from V and 2 bases from J; junction bases left unmatched: 10. CDR3 region: CASSPPLAGAPTDTQYF. The CDR3 region has the DNA TGTGCCAGCAGCCCACCACTAGCGGGAGCCCCCACAGATACGCAGTATTTT.

This clonotype was counted ten times or more. The J gene is TRBJ2-2, the V gene TRBV12-3 or TRBV12-4; D is tentatively TRBD1 or TRBD2 (5 bases each). This CDR3 spans 16 amino acids. V dropped 6 bases and J dropped 4 bases, with 18 bases sitting between them. The CDR3 loop is CASRPPGAQGTGELFF. CDR3 nucleotide sequence: TGTGCCAGCAGACCCCCCGGGGCCCAGGGCACCGGGGAGCTGTTTTTT.

This clonotype has more than one count but fewer than ten. CDR3: CASSSRSIVSGGNTIYF. The CDR3 DNA is TGTGCCAGCAGTTCCCGATCGATTGTCTCTGGGGGAAACACCATATATTTT. This sequence joins TRBV6-5 and TRBJ1-3, with no clear D. Trimming removed 4 bases at V and 4 bases at J, with 20 bases between. Germline V gene lookup returns CDR1 MNHEY and CDR2 SVGAGI. The CDR3 contains 17 residues.

The chain carries TRBV28 and TRBJ2-3, with a weak D call TRBD2 (6 bases). The CDR3 length is 15 residues. From germline, CDR1 is MDHEN and CDR2 SYDVKM. V lost 1 base and J 3 bases, leaving 11 bases between the germline ends. For the CDR3, the DNA is TGTGCCAGCAGTTTATACGGCGGGAAAACAGATACGCAGTATTTT. Its translation is CASSLYGGKTDTQYF.

There are a few counts of this clonotype. The chain combines TRBV3-1 with TRBJ2-1; the D gene is possibly TRBD2 (5 bases). The V and J ends lost 0 bases and 7 bases respectively, with 10 bases between them. This CDR3 is built from 14 residues. Per germline, CDR1 LGHDT and CDR2 YNNKEL (reference sequence). For the CDR3, the DNA is TGTGCCAGCAGCCAAGATAGACTACTTAATGAGCAGTTCTTC. Amino acid sequence: CASSQDRLLNEQFF.

This clonotype was recorded at least ten times. V is TRBV12-3 or TRBV12-4 and J is TRBJ1-4, with 7 positions matching TRBD1. V lost 7 bases and J lost 5; bases outside the gene matches: 7. The CDR3 totals 14 residues. The CDR3 is CASTSGTANEKLFF. The CDR3 DNA sequence: TGTGCCAGCACTAGCGGGACAGCGAATGAAAAACTGTTTTTT.

This clonotype showed up just a few times. The rearrangement uses TRBV20-1 and TRBJ2-1; TRBD1 matches 10 bases. Germline assignment: CDR1 DFQATT and CDR2 SNEGSKA (reference sequence). The CDR3 has 14 residues. The ends lost 5 bases at V and 6 bases at J; junction bases unmatched: 7. The CDR3 is CSAPGTGVFNEQFF. As DNA, the CDR3 is TGCAGTGCTCCCGGGACAGGGGTTTTCAATGAGCAGTTCTTC.

This clonotype was detected only a few times. This sequence joins TRBV3-2 and TRBJ1-1; TRBD1, the table's D call, was not compared with the DNA. TRBV3-2 represents a pseudogene. The CDR3 is made up of 18 amino acids. This CDR3 reads CASSQRRRPGGMNTEAFF. The CDR3, as DNA: TGTGCCAGCAGCCAGCGCCGCCGCCCAGGGGGCATGAACACTGAAGCTTTCTTT.

The CDR3 DNA reads TGTGCCAGCAGCTTAGTTGGGAGATCCAACACCGGGGAGCTGTTTTTT. This encodes CASSLVGRSNTGELFF. The chain is built from TRBV7-8 and TRBJ2-2; tentative D call: TRBD2 (5 bases). V shed 1 base and J shed 2 bases, with 11 bases lying between them. This CDR3 comprises 16 residues. Germline V CDR1 and CDR2: SGHVS, FQNEAQ. Supplemented by reference TRBV7-8 and TRBJ2-2, the full variable domain reads GAGVSQSPRYKVAKRGQDVALRCDPISGHVSLFWYQQALGQGPEFLTYFQNEAQLDKSGLPSDRFFAERPEGSVSTLKIQRTQQEDSAVYLCASSLVGRSNTGELFFGEGSRLTVL.

This sequence joins TRBV19 and TRBJ2-5; D may be TRBD1 or TRBD2 (5 bases each). Per germline, CDR1 LNHDA and CDR2 SQIVND (reference sequence). Trimming cost V 6 bases and J 1 base, with 12 bases left between them. The length of the CDR3 is 14 residues. CDR3 coding DNA: TGTGCCAGTAGCTTCTACGGGGCCCAAGAGACCCAGTACTTC. Protein: CASSFYGAQETQYF.

There are a few counts of this clonotype. V is TRBV6-5 and J is TRBJ2-5; possibly TRBD1 for D (5 bases). Trimming left V 6 bases short and J 5 bases short, with 19 bases between. The length of the CDR3 is 15 residues. CDR1 and CDR2 (germline): MNHEY, SVGAGI. The CDR3 here is CASSDPAGPTETQYF. CDR3 in DNA: TGTGCCAGCAGCGACCCTGCAGGGCCGACGGAGACCCAGTACTTC.

The gene calls are TRBV18 and TRBJ2-2; D is possibly TRBD1 (6 bases). Germline CDR1 KGHSH, CDR2 LQKENI. Trimming took 3 bases from V and 5 from J, leaving 13 bases between them. CDR3 length equals 15 residues. The CDR3 DNA reads as TGTGCCAGCTCACCTTTACAGGGAAGGACCGGGGAGCTGTTTTTT. This encodes CASSPLQGRTGELFF.

Many counts were recorded for this clonotype. V gene TRBV7-3 combines with J gene TRBJ2-3; 8 positions agree with TRBD2. Germline trimming cut 6 bases from V and 4 bases from J; bases unmatched to any gene: 6. CDR3 length: 14 amino acids. Germline V gene lookup returns CDR1 SGHTA and CDR2 FQGTGA. CDR3 bases: TGTGCCAGCAGTCTCGGGACTAGTTCAGATACGCAGTATTTT. Translated: CASSLGTSSDTQYF.

This clonotype was recorded a few times. The genes are TRBV6-1 and TRBJ1-2; D might be TRBD1 (5 bases). V gave up 6 bases and J gave up 8 bases, with 10 bases separating them. The V gene's germline CDR1 is MNHNS and CDR2 SASEGT. This CDR3 region has 11 residues. This CDR3 reads CASRTTAGYTF. CDR3 DNA sequence: TGTGCCAGCAGGACGACAGCAGGCTACACCTTC.

The chain recombines TRBV29-1 with TRBJ2-5; 8 bases match TRBD1. J was trimmed by 5 bases and V by 6 bases; bases with no gene match: 11. CDR3 length: 14 residues. Germline loops: CDR1 SQVTM, CDR2 ANQGSEA. Written as DNA, the CDR3 is TGCAGCGTCTCCGGGACAGGAATCGGGGAGACCCAGTACTTC. As protein: CSVSGTGIGETQYF.

There are many counts of this clonotype. This chain joins TRBV20-1 and TRBJ2-1; 7 bases line up with TRBD2. The CDR3 has 14 amino acids. CDR1 is DFQATT and CDR2 is SNEGSKA in the germline V gene (reference sequence). J gave up 4 bases and V 3 bases, and 6 bases lay outside the gene matches. The CDR3 nucleotides are TGCAGTGCTAGTCTGGGCGGGGGATACAATGAGCAGTTCTTC. This gives the protein CSASLGGGYNEQFF.

In this sample, this clonotype is medium-sized (0.01 to 0.1%). The chain recombines TRBV10-2 with TRBJ2-6, with a weak D call TRBD2 (6 bases). There are 17 residues in the CDR3. V lost 3 bases, J lost 0 bases, and 12 bases lay in between. In germline, CDR1 is WSHSY, CDR2 SAAADI. As DNA, the CDR3 is TGCGCCAGCAGTGATGGGACTTCCTCCTCTGGGGCCAACGTCCTGACTTTC. As protein: CASSDGTSSSGANVLTF.

This clonotype was counted ten times or more. This chain connects TRBV6-1 to TRBJ2-2; D remains unclear. The CDR3 contains 14 residues. CDR1 MNHNS and CDR2 SASEGT come from the germline V gene. V gave up 6 bases and J gave up 3 bases, with 11 bases separating them. In DNA, the CDR3 is TGTGCCAGCAGGCTGGTAGGGTACACCGGGGAGCTGTTTTTT. It is translated as CASRLVGYTGELFF.

This clonotype was counted ten times or more. J is TRBJ2-5 and V is TRBV10-3, with D tentatively TRBD2 (6 bases). This CDR3 comprises 16 residues. CDR1 ENHRY and CDR2 SYGVKD come from the germline V gene. Trimming took 2 bases from V and 1 from J, leaving 14 bases between them. The CDR3: CAISEGKLASQETQYF. CDR3 nucleotide sequence: TGTGCCATCAGTGAGGGTAAACTAGCCAGCCAAGAGACCCAGTACTTC.